The TCR beta chain under discussion was sequenced for a study of cytomegalovirus exposure and HLA in healthy donors. Study overall: There were fewer than 130 million unique TCR beta sequences, drawn from approximately 180 million T cells, in an earlier analysis.

It was with 60 Vbeta and 13 Jbeta primers that the PCR ran. Only in-frame clones appear in the TCRdb table, and some are missing; sequencing was by immunoSEQ multiplex PCR. The table records about 140,000 clones, about 76% of them present only once. The V segment lost 1 base and the J segment 4 bases; nucleotides outside the gene matches: 3. The length of the CDR3 is 15 residues. CDR1 SGHDN and CDR2 FVKESK come from the germline V gene. This TCR came from a man between 18 and 29 years old in good health and CMV-seronegative. Sequencing was performed on PBMCs. This chain connects TRBV14 to TRBJ1-5, with 8 bases that match TRBD1. DNA for the CDR3: TGTGCCAGCAGCCAAGGGACAGGGAGGAATCAGCCCCAGCATTTT. Protein product: CASSQGTGRNQPQHF.